Presented here are 20 T cell receptor beta chains from one specimen sequenced in a study of blood T cell repertoires in COVID-19. This table comes from immunoSEQ multiplex PCR, and its TCRdb copy is limited to in-frame clones, with some not included. The sample lists roughly 43,000 clones; roughly 89% were seen once. The sample taken for sequencing was peripheral blood. These receptors originate from a man between 60 and 70 years old with active COVID-19.

The chain links TRBV7-2 to TRBJ2-7, with 11 bases that match TRBD1. The germline V gene has CDR1 SGHTA and CDR2 FQGNSA. This CDR3 spans 15 amino acids. V lost 4 bases and J lost 3; bases outside the gene matches: 5. DNA for the CDR3: TGTGCCAGCAGCTCCCGGGACAGGGGGGTCTACGAGCAGTACTTC. It codes for CASSSRDRGVYEQYF.

Written as DNA, the CDR3 is TGCGCCAGCAGCCTGTCGGGAGCTGACGGCTACACCTTC. This translates into CASSLSGADGYTF. V and J are TRBV5-1 and TRBJ1-2; D unresolved. The germline CDR1 and CDR2 sequences are SGHRS and YFSETQ. Trimming removed 4 bases at V and 8 bases at J, with 15 bases between. The CDR3 is 13 residues long.

The chain has TRBV7-9 and TRBJ2-2, with 9 bases identical to TRBD2. V lost 3 bases to trimming and J lost 3 bases; unmatched junction nucleotides: 8. The germline V gene encodes CDR1 SEHNR and CDR2 FQNEAQ (reference sequence). The CDR3 covers 17 residues. This CDR3 is CASSFTRTSDHTGELFF. As DNA, the CDR3 is TGTGCCAGCAGCTTTACCAGGACTAGCGACCACACCGGGGAGCTGTTTTTT.

The rearrangement joins TRBV5-1 to TRBJ2-7; 8 bases are a match to TRBD1. J was trimmed by 3 bases and V by 6 bases; bases with no gene match: 8. CDR1 is SGHRS, CDR2 YFSETQ, per germline. This CDR3 contains 14 residues. CDR3 sequence reads: CASTPEDRDYEQYF. The CDR3 nucleotides are TGCGCCAGCACCCCTGAGGACAGGGACTACGAGCAGTACTTC.

The genes are TRBV2 and TRBJ2-3, with 12 bases matching TRBD2. Trimming took 1 base from V and 7 from J; bases not matched to a gene: 3. In germline, CDR1 is SNHLY, CDR2 FYNNEI. This CDR3 is 15 amino acids long. The CDR3 nucleotides are TGTGCCAGCAGTGAAGGGACTAGCGGGATGAATACGCAGTATTTT. Encoded protein: CASSEGTSGMNTQYF.

The rearrangement joins TRBV19 to TRBJ2-3; TRBD1 matches 7 bases. V shed 6 bases, J shed 2 bases, and the junction held 2 bases outside the gene matches. Germline loops: CDR1 LNHDA, CDR2 SQIVND (reference sequence). The CDR3 loop spans 13 amino acids. The CDR3, as DNA: TGTGCCAGTAGCGGGACAGTCACAGATACGCAGTATTTT. Translating gives CASSGTVTDTQYF.

This clone was found once. The CDR3 reads CASSIGVLAGPQETQYF. The CDR3 DNA sequence: TGTGCCAGCAGTATCGGGGTGCTAGCGGGACCCCAAGAGACCCAGTACTTC. V is TRBV6-2 or TRBV6-3 and J is TRBJ2-5; 9 bases align to TRBD2. J was trimmed by 1 base and V by 5 bases; bases with no gene match: 11. The germline V gene has CDR1 MNHEY and CDR2 SVGEGT. This CDR3 spans 17 amino acids.

This clone was picked up a small number of times. V gene TRBV6-2 or TRBV6-3 combines with J gene TRBJ2-3; the D is unclear. The CDR3 contains 13 residues. The V and J ends lost 4 bases and 6 bases respectively, with 11 bases between them. CDR1 and CDR2 (germline): MNHEY, SVGEGT. The CDR3 here is CASSFPSSDTQYF. CDR3 nucleotides: TGTGCCAGCAGTTTCCCCTCGTCGGATACGCAGTATTTT.

This chain links TRBV6-5 with TRBJ2-3; 8 nucleotides match TRBD2. The V and J ends lost 6 bases and 4 bases, in that order; junction bases with no gene match: 9. The germline gives CDR1 MNHEY, CDR2 SVGAGI. This CDR3 has 15 amino acids. The CDR3 protein is CASSPSGSPPDTQYF. CDR3 sequence (DNA): TGTGCCAGCAGCCCCAGCGGGAGTCCCCCAGATACGCAGTATTTT.

This rearrangement joins TRBV19 to TRBJ2-7; TRBD1 matches at 7 bases. The CDR3 consists of 14 residues. CDR1 is LNHDA, CDR2 SQIVND, per germline (reference sequence). V lost 6 bases, J lost 3 bases, and 8 bases stayed unmatched. DNA for the CDR3: TGTGCCAGTAGGCGGCACCGGGACAGCTACGAGCAGTACTTC. Translation: CASRRHRDSYEQYF.

This rearrangement joins TRBV7-9 to TRBJ2-7; D is undetermined. Trimming shortened V by 2 bases and J by 1 base, and 12 bases separated the two germline ends. This CDR3 contains 15 residues. Germline V gene sequence: CDR1 SEHNR, CDR2 FQNEAQ (reference sequence). The CDR3 protein is CASSLMTSASYEQYF. The CDR3 DNA follows: TGTGCCAGCAGCTTAATGACATCCGCTTCCTACGAGCAGTACTTC.

This sequence joins TRBV5-4 and TRBJ2-5; a weak D match, TRBD2 (5 bases). Trimming pared 0 bases from V and 11 bases from J, leaving 20 bases between. The CDR3 runs to 15 residues. The germline V gene encodes CDR1 SGHNT and CDR2 YYREEE (reference sequence). The DNA of the CDR3 is TGTGCCAGCAGCTTGGATTCGTCTAGCCCCTTTCCGCAGTACTTC. It yields the protein CASSLDSSSPFPQYF.

This chain links TRBV30 with TRBJ2-1, with 8 positions matching TRBD2. Germline V lookup: CDR1 GTSNPN, CDR2 SVGIG (reference sequence). The CDR3 has 16 amino acids. V shed 0 bases and J 5 bases; nucleotides not matched to a gene: 9. This CDR3 is CAWSVTSSGSNNEQFF. CDR3 in DNA: TGTGCCTGGAGTGTAACGTCGAGCGGGAGCAACAATGAGCAGTTCTTC.

This rearrangement joins TRBV6-1 to TRBJ2-5, with 7 bases that match TRBD2. Looked up from germline, CDR1 is MNHNS and CDR2 is SASEGT. The length of the CDR3 is 15 residues. V dropped 1 base and J dropped 0; count of bases not matched to a gene: 2. The chain's CDR3 is CASSEVGLYQETQYF. The CDR3 DNA reads TGTGCCAGCAGTGAAGTGGGACTATACCAAGAGACCCAGTACTTC.

The rearrangement links TRBV25-1 to TRBJ2-1, with TRBD1 matching over 10 bases. The germline CDR1 and CDR2 sequences are MGHDK and SYGVNS. Losses at the gene ends were 4 bases for V and 8 bases for J; bases not matched to a gene: 11. This CDR3 spans 16 amino acids. The CDR3 loop reads CASSAPGTGEFHEQFF. The CDR3 DNA reads TGTGCCAGCAGTGCCCCCGGGACAGGGGAATTCCATGAGCAGTTCTTC.

As to this clone: At the DNA level, this CDR3 is encoded by other sequences in the same sample as well. The chain carries TRBV7-2 and TRBJ1-2, with 7 bases that match TRBD1. The CDR3 consists of 16 residues. V lost 5 bases to trimming and J lost 2 bases; unmatched junction nucleotides: 11. CDR1 and CDR2 from the germline V gene are SGHTA and FQGNSA. The CDR3: CASSPSEVTGNYGYTF. For the CDR3, the DNA is TGTGCCAGCAGCCCCTCCGAAGTGACAGGGAACTATGGCTACACCTTC.

J is TRBJ1-3 and V is TRBV5-1, with D perhaps TRBD1 (5 bases). The germline V gene has CDR1 SGHRS and CDR2 YFSETQ. V was shortened by 4 bases and J by 0 bases, with 14 bases between the two germline ends. This CDR3 is built from 16 residues. DNA of the CDR3: TGCGCCAGCAGCCCCAGGGTTGGGAACTCTGGAAACACCATATATTTT. This encodes CASSPRVGNSGNTIYF.

The chain recombines TRBV5-1 with TRBJ2-3, with TRBD1 matching over 10 bases. Germline lookup yields CDR1 SGHRS and CDR2 YFSETQ. CDR3 length: 16 amino acids. Germline trimming cut 0 bases from V and 4 bases from J; bases unmatched to any gene: 5. DNA of the CDR3: TGCGCCAGCAGCTTGGGTGACAGGGGGCGAGCAGATACGCAGTATTTT. This encodes CASSLGDRGRADTQYF.

V is TRBV6-5 and J is TRBJ2-1; unclear D gene. V was cut by 4 bases and J by 0 bases, with 10 bases left in between. Germline CDR1 MNHEY, CDR2 SVGAGI. The CDR3 length is 15 residues. The CDR3 DNA follows: TGTGCCAGCAGTTTAGCAGAGAACTCCTACAATGAGCAGTTCTTC. The encoded protein is CASSLAENSYNEQFF.

This clone was counted once. The CDR3 DNA follows: TGTGCCAGCAGCGGTGACAGCAACCCGAACTTCAATCAGCCCCAGCATTTT. Translating gives CASSGDSNPNFNQPQHF. This sequence joins TRBV9 and TRBJ1-5; possibly TRBD1 for D (5 bases). The CDR3 has 17 amino acids. Germline assignment: CDR1 SGDLS and CDR2 YYNGEE. The V gene lost 3 bases and the J gene lost 3 bases, with 19 bases spanning the gap.